This T cell receptor beta chain was captured by sequencing in a study of blood T cell repertoires in COVID-19. About the study: The United States, Italy and Spain provided the acute and convalescent COVID-19 samples. The cDNA or gDNA used as material had been derived from T cells, B-cell-depleted T cells, or PBMCs.

While infection was still active, Seattle patients were enrolled and then followed longitudinally. Germline CDR1 MNHNY, CDR2 SVGAGI (reference sequence). This CDR3 contains 16 residues. V lost 5 bases, J lost 0 bases, and 7 bases stayed unmatched. Original processing methods: Quantification of nucleated cells was approximated via reference gene primer amplification. Using immunoSEQ multiplex PCR, the repertoire was profiled, and TCRdb retains in-frame clones only, with some absent. The V and J calls and clone size come from that table; D and trimming were worked out from the DNA. The repertoire holds about 180,000 clones, with roughly four fifths as singletons.

The chain employs TRBV6-6 and TRBJ1-3; 7 bases are shared with TRBD1. Sequencing input: peripheral blood. The TCR sequence derives from a woman in her sixties or seventies with COVID-19, enrolled during active disease. In nucleotides, the CDR3 is TGTGCCAGCAGTCGACAGGGCTTGATCTCTGGAAACACCATATATTTT. Translating gives CASSRQGLISGNTIYF.